This T cell receptor (beta chain) appears in the sequencing data of a study of blood T cell repertoires in COVID-19 (dated by TCRdb to 2019 to 2021). About the study as a whole: Samples from collaborators originated in the United States, Italy and Spain and spanned both the acute and convalescent phases of COVID-19. The material from the prospective study consisted of cDNA or gDNA derived from T cells, B-cell-depleted T cells, or PBMCs. Deeply sampled blood TCRbeta repertoires from subjects exposed to, actively infected with, or recovered from COVID-19 were included in the dataset. The repertoires were made available in a free public database intended to serve as a resource for research on the immune response to SARS-CoV-2. The samples were drawn from the first 160 participants of the ongoing ImmuneRACE study and from over a thousand subjects provided by 6 global collaborators. Nearly every sample came with metadata listing a de-identified subject ID, COVID-19 status, age in years and sex. Where available, HLA class I and class II types were taken from metadata supplied by the sample provider and were not determined by assay-based typing.

Overall study outcomes, separate from this receptor: The quantity of clinical and demographic metadata differed by source and by participant and was supplied without curation.

TCRbeta CDR3 regions were amplified from genomic DNA using the immunoSEQ Assay, a bias-controlled multiplex PCR. The study's processing was this. Within the assay, amplification of reference gene primers was used to estimate how many nucleated cells each sample contained. To quantify the absolute abundance of each unique TCRbeta CDR3 rearrangement, sequence reads were collapsed and filtered. Productive Simpson clonality was computed per sample as the square root of Simpson's diversity index over productive rearrangements. TCRdb took this table from immuneACCESS and kept in-frame rearrangements with V and J called. Such tables lack part of the clones; where checked against another copy, unresolved V genes explain under half of the gap, and the rest is unexplained. The DNA was the basis for D and trimming; V, J and clone size are from that table. This sample has about 200,000 clones in its table, and 92% of those were observed once. 0.95% to 1.5% of the sample belongs to the ten largest clones.

Concerning this clone: The specificity of this receptor is unknown. No per-base quality is available; no much larger clone lies one base away.

Each collaborating institution followed its own protocols to collect whole blood in K2EDTA tubes. For TCRbeta analysis, collaborators shipped samples in one of three forms: frozen whole blood, isolated PBMCs, or DNA extracted from either of those sample types. From the cysteine through the phenylalanine, the CDR3 covers 14 amino acids. Just the 42-base CDR3 DNA is kept, in frame starting at base 1. The germline V gene specifies MDHEN as CDR1 and SYDVKM as CDR2. Trimming removed 3 bases from V and 4 bases from J, leaving 10 bases between the germline ends. The rearrangement combines TRBV28 with TRBJ2-4; TRBD1 is a possible D gene, resting on 6 matching bases. The specimen was peripheral blood. This receptor was obtained from a man aged 30 to 39 with acute or convalescent COVID-19. The sequenced DNA is TGTGCCAGCAGTTTTTGGACAGCGAAAAACATTCAGTACTTC. Its translation reads: CASSFWTAKNIQYF.